This T cell receptor beta chain stems from a study of T cell repertoires in cytomegalovirus infection. At the level of the study: Recently identified HLA-C-restricted CMV epitopes were used, and well-studied HLA-B-restricted CMV epitopes were used as well. Public signatures in TCR beta pointed to CMV infection and matching HLA type.

Overall study results and limits: HLA-C-restricted CMV-specific TCR beta clonotypes were dominant in the ex vivo response.

This clonotype was seen many times. Its target is not known. Trimming cost V 5 bases and J 1 base, with 10 bases left between them. The V gene's germline CDR1 is MNHNS and CDR2 SASEGT. The CDR3 has 14 residues. A single record per CDR3 protein comes from TCRdb applying MiXCR to the reads. The sample lists about 310,000 distinct CDR3 sequences, around a quarter occurring once. The chain uses TRBV6-1 and TRBJ2-3; D is perhaps TRBD1 (5 bases). The starting material was cultured PBMCs, obtained from culture after CMV antigen stimulation. The sequence was obtained from a human donor in good health (CMV status not recorded). Some clones in this sample may be carry-over from other donors' samples. The CDR3 spells CASSSQGGTDTQYF. In nucleotides, the CDR3 is TGTGCCAGCAGTAGCCAGGGCGGCACAGATACGCAGTATTTT.